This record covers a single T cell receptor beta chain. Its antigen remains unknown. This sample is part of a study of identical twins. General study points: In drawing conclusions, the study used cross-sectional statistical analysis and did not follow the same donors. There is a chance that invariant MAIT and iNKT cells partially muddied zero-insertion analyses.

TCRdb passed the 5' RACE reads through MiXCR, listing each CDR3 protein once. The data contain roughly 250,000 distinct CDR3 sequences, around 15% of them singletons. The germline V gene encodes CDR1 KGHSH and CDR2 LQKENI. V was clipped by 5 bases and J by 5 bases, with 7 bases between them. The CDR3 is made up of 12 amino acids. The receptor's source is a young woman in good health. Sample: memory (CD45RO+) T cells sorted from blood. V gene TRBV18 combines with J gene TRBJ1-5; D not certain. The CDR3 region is CASSTEDQPQHF. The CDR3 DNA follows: TGTGCCAGCTCAACGGAGGATCAGCCCCAGCATTTT. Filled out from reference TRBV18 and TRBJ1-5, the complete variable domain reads NAGVMQNPRHLVRRRGQEARLRCSPMKGHSHVYWYRQLPEEGLKFMVYLQKENIIDESGMPKERFSAEFPKEGPSILRIQQVVRGDSAAYFCASSTEDQPQHFGDGTRLSIL.